One and the same sample provided the 13 T cell receptor beta chains below, sequenced in a study of T cells after yellow fever vaccination. TCRdb ran MiXCR on the 5' RACE reads and lists one entry per CDR3 protein. The sample lists about 140,000 distinct CDR3 sequences, less than 8.5% seen once, with more than 0.6% in the top ten. The specimen comprised CD4+ T cells sorted from PBMCs, sampled 10 days after the yellow fever booster vaccination. These receptors were collected from a young man who received the YFV17D yellow fever vaccine.

This clonotype occurred many times. J is TRBJ2-3 and V is TRBV14, with no clear D. CDR3 size: 11 residues. The V gene lost 3 bases and the J gene lost 2 bases, with 0 bases spanning the gap. CDR1 is SGHDN and CDR2 is FVKESK in the germline V gene. In nucleotides, the CDR3 is TGTGCCAGCAGCCACACAGATACGCAGTATTTT. This translates into CASSHTDTQYF.

There are many counts of this clonotype. The chain uses TRBV19 and TRBJ1-5; D remains ambiguous. This CDR3 region has 13 residues. Trimming removed 3 bases at V and 3 bases at J, with 6 bases between. CDR1 and CDR2 (germline): LNHDA, SQIVND (reference sequence). CDR3 sequence reads: CASSMRYNQPQHF. CDR3 bases: TGTGCCAGTAGTATGAGGTACAATCAGCCCCAGCATTTT. The whole variable domain, remainder taken from reference TRBV19 and TRBJ1-5, is DGGITQSPKYLFRKEGQNVTLSCEQNLNHDAMYWYRQDPGQGLRLIYYSQIVNDFQKGDIAEGYSVSREKKESFPLTVTSAQKNPTAFYLCASSMRYNQPQHFGDGTRLSIL.

This clonotype has a count of ten or more. The rearrangement links TRBV20-1 to TRBJ2-1; D is possibly TRBD1 or TRBD2 (5 bases each). The germline gives CDR1 DFQATT, CDR2 SNEGSKA (reference sequence). This CDR3 contains 14 residues. V was trimmed by 1 base and J by 8 bases, leaving 15 bases between them. For the CDR3, the DNA is TGCAGTGCTAGAGGGGGACGCGGTGGAGATGAGCAGTTCTTC. Its protein product is CSARGGRGGDEQFF.

The V gene is TRBV14, the J gene TRBJ2-1; TRBD2 matches at 9 bases. This CDR3 contains 15 residues. Germline V gene lookup returns CDR1 SGHDN and CDR2 FVKESK. With 8 bases clipped from V and 1 base from J, the junction kept 6 bases outside the gene matches. In nucleotides, the CDR3 is TGTGCCAGCCGCTCGACTAGCGGATCCTACAATGAGCAGTTCTTC. This sequence encodes CASRSTSGSYNEQFF.

This clonotype came up many times. The rearrangement links TRBV18 to TRBJ2-7; TRBD1 aligns across 7 bases. The ends lost 5 bases at V and 2 bases at J; junction bases unmatched: 6. This CDR3 spans 14 amino acids. From germline, CDR1 is KGHSH and CDR2 LQKENI. The CDR3 loop is CASSMTGSTYEQYF. The CDR3 region has the DNA TGTGCCAGCTCAATGACAGGGAGCACCTACGAGCAGTACTTC.

This clonotype was detected many times. The chain couples TRBV5-5 to TRBJ2-7, with D possibly being TRBD2 (6 bases). CDR3 size: 17 residues. The germline CDR1 and CDR2 sequences are SGHKS and YYEKEE (reference sequence). V was cut by 0 bases and J by 3 bases, with 19 bases left in between. The CDR3 loop is CASSLGPFSGDSYEQYF. The CDR3, as DNA: TGTGCCAGCAGCTTGGGGCCGTTTAGCGGAGACAGCTACGAGCAGTACTTC. Complete variable domain (other parts from reference TRBV5-5 and TRBJ2-7): DAGVTQSPTHLIKTRGQQVTLRCSPISGHKSVSWYQQVLGQGPQFIFQYYEKEERGRGNFPDRFSARQFPNYSSELNVNALLLGDSALYLCASSLGPFSGDSYEQYFGPGTRLTVT.

In its sample, this clonotype was seen many times. The chain couples TRBV4-3 to TRBJ2-7; 8 nucleotides line up with TRBD1. From germline, CDR1 is LGHNA and CDR2 YSLEER. After removal of 0 bases from V and 9 bases from J, the junction contained 13 bases not matched to a gene. The CDR3 is made up of 16 amino acids. The CDR3: CASSQEGGGQGSMQYF. CDR3 DNA sequence: TGCGCCAGCAGCCAAGAGGGGGGTGGACAGGGCTCGATGCAGTACTTC.

This clonotype was seen more than once but under ten times. A read error may produce the germline difference seen at one junction end. The rearrangement joins TRBV20-1 to TRBJ2-3, with 9 nucleotides matching TRBD2. The CDR3 has 16 residues. Germline V gene data show CDR1 as DFQATT and CDR2 as SNEGSKA (reference sequence). This chain's CDR3 is CSARGREGRGTDTQYF. CDR3 bases: TGCAGTGCCAGAGGGCGGGAGGGCCGGGGCACAGATACGCAGTATTTT.

This clonotype was counted ten times or more. The V and J genes are TRBV20-1 and TRBJ2-5, with 9 bases fitting TRBD2. Losses at the gene ends were 0 bases for V and 1 base for J; bases not matched to a gene: 9. The germline gives CDR1 DFQATT, CDR2 SNEGSKA (reference sequence). The CDR3 has 17 amino acids. This CDR3 is CSARDRWAGGVQETQYF. The CDR3 DNA is TGCAGTGCTAGAGATCGGTGGGCGGGAGGGGTCCAAGAGACCCAGTACTTC.

This clonotype was counted many times. The gene calls are TRBV5-1 and TRBJ2-3; D gene ambiguous. This CDR3 region has 16 residues. Germline V CDR1 and CDR2: SGHRS, YFSETQ. V lost 6 bases to trimming and J lost 0 bases, with 17 bases between them. CDR3 sequence reads: CASTPLPVDSTDTQYF. The DNA for the CDR3 is TGCGCCAGCACACCGCTGCCGGTGGACAGCACAGATACGCAGTATTTT.

This clonotype was seen ten or more times. Written as DNA, the CDR3 is TGTGCCAGCAGCTTAGGACAGGCCACCGGGGAGCTGTTTTTT. Its protein product is CASSLGQATGELFF. The chain has TRBV7-9 and TRBJ2-2, with TRBD1 as a possible D gene (6 bases). The CDR3 consists of 14 residues. In germline, CDR1 is SEHNR, CDR2 FQNEAQ (reference sequence). With 1 base removed from V and 4 bases from J, the gap between germline ends came to 7 bases.

Points on this clonotype: One base away lies a much larger clone, so this may be a sequencing read error. The chain carries TRBV20-1 and TRBJ1-5; D may be TRBD1 (5 bases). This CDR3 spans 14 amino acids. CDR1 and CDR2 from the germline V gene are DFQATT and SNEGSKA (reference sequence). The CDR3 is CNARQTTSNQPQHF. The CDR3 nucleotides are TGCAATGCTAGACAGACAACTAGCAATCAGCCCCAGCATTTT.

The CDR3 spells CSAGGTCREQYF. In nucleotides, the CDR3 is TGCAGTGCAGGGGGGACATGTCGCGAGCAGTACTTC. The genes are TRBV20-1 and TRBJ2-7, with D possibly called TRBD1 or TRBD2 (6 bases each). CDR3 length equals 12 residues. Looked up from germline, CDR1 is DFQATT and CDR2 is SNEGSKA (reference sequence). Trimming shortened V by 6 bases and J by 6 bases, and 15 bases separated the two germline ends.